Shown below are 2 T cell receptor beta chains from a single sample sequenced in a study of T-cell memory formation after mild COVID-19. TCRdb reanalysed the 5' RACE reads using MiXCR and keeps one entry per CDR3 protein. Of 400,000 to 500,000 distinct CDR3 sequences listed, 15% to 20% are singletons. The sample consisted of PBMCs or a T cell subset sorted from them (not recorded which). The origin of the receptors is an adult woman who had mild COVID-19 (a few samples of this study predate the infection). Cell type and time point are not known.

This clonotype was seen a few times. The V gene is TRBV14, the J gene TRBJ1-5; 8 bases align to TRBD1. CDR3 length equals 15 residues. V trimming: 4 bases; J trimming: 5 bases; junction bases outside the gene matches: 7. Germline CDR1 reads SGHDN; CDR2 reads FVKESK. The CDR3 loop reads CASSLDRVRDQPQHF. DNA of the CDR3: TGTGCCAGCAGCCTGGACAGGGTCCGGGATCAGCCCCAGCATTTT.

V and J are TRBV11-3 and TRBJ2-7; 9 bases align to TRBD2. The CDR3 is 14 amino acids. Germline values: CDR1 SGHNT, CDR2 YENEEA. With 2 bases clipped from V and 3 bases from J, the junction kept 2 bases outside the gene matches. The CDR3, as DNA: TGTGCCAGCAGCTTACTAGCGGGAATCTACGAGCAGTACTTC. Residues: CASSLLAGIYEQYF.